This is a list of T cell receptor beta chains from one sample in a study of T cell clonotyping in hematopoietic cell transplantation. The table came from immunoSEQ multiplex PCR; TCRdb's copy has only in-frame clones and leaves some out. The sample shows 15,000 to 20,000 clones, 70% to 85% of them seen only once. Sequenced sample: peripheral blood mononuclear cells. These TCRs come from a man between 60 and 75 years old in good health. Some clones in this sample may be carry-over from other donors' samples. Both conserved end residues are part of each CDR3. Fields, in order: V gene, D gene, clone size, J gene, CDR3 DNA, CDR3 protein. A D gene is named only where the DNA matches it firmly. Clone size, where shown, is once, few, many, or a class for clones that have expanded.

>TRBV30|.|.|TRBJ1-5
TGTGCCTGGAGGGCTACAGGACTGGAGCAGCCCCAGCATTTT
CAWRATGLEQPQHF
>TRBV7-2|TRBD2|.|TRBJ2-3
TGTGCCAGCAGCTTAGTGGGGGGGACAGATACGCAGTATTTT
CASSLVGGTDTQYF
>TRBV6-5|TRBD1|.|TRBJ1-2
TGTGCCAGCAGATGGACAGGGGGAGGCTACACCTTC
CASRWTGGGYTF
>TRBV4-1|.|few|TRBJ1-4
TGCGCCAGCAGCCAAGTGGGGACGGGAAATGAAAAACTGTTTTTT
CASSQVGTGNEKLFF
>TRBV7-7|.|.|TRBJ2-7
TGTGCCAGCAGCTCCGGGACAATAAGCGAGCAGTACTTC
CASSSGTISEQYF
>TRBV30|TRBD1|.|TRBJ2-4
TGTGCCGTGGAAGTGGACAGGGGCCTTCCAGCAGCCAAAAACATTCAGTACTTC
CAVEVDRGLPAAKNIQYF
>TRBV30|.|.|TRBJ2-2
TGTGCCTGGAGGGCTCCTTTGGGCGGGGAGCTGTTTTTT
CAWRAPLGGELFF
>TRBV7-9|TRBD1|once|TRBJ2-2
TGTGCCAGCAGCTCCACGACAGGGCCCCGAGGCACCGGGGAGCTGTTTTTT
CASSSTTGPRGTGELFF
>TRBV9|.|few|TRBJ2-7
TGTGCCAGCAGCGAAATGGGGGAGTACGAGCAGTACTTC
CASSEMGEYEQYF
>TRBV7-9|TRBD1|.|TRBJ1-4
TGTGCCAGCAGCCAGGGGGCATGGAATGAAAAACTGTTTTTT
CASSQGAWNEKLFF
>TRBV5-1|.|.|TRBJ1-2
TGCGCCAGCAGCTTGGTGGGCACTTCCTATGGCTACACCTTC
CASSLVGTSYGYTF